This TCR beta chain originates from a study of T cells after yellow fever vaccination. Overall study findings and caveats: Most primary-vaccination clones recurred post-booster (approximately 96% CD4, over 70% CD8). Researchers cautioned that FACS-sorted repertoires could harbor abundant clonotypes contaminating from the bulk population. The secondary response showed a weaker magnitude and a faster peak, day 5 versus 15.

TCR cDNA was made by 5'RACE template switching, adding a universal primer site and UMIs. Each CDR3 protein gets one entry after TCRdb re-called the 5' RACE reads with MiXCR. Of about 330,000 distinct CDR3 sequences in the sample, 4.1% were seen once. Germline V gene lookup returns CDR1 SEHNR and CDR2 FQNEAQ (reference sequence). This CDR3 region has 15 residues. J lost 5 bases, V lost 0 bases, and 7 bases had no gene match. This clonotype has just a few counts. Its matching antigen is unknown. The TCR sequence derives from a young man who received the YFV17D yellow fever vaccine. The sample consisted of PBMCs, taken 5 days after the yellow fever booster vaccination. The chain joins TRBV7-9 to TRBJ2-7; 7 bases fit TRBD1. Here the CDR3 DNA reads TGTGCCAGCAGCTTAGCAGGGACAGTGCGCGACGAGCAGTACTTC. It codes for CASSLAGTVRDEQYF.